This is a list of T cell receptor beta chains from one sample in a study of blood T cell repertoires in COVID-19. Assay used: immunoSEQ multiplex PCR; TCRdb lists only in-frame clones, some missing. The sample has over 150,000 clones, around four fifths seen once; the top ten hold 7.5% to 10%. Input material: peripheral blood. The receptors come from an elderly woman with COVID-19, enrolled during active disease. The CDR3 runs from the conserved cysteine through the conserved F or W. D genes are given only for firm matches. The listing skips clone size in some rows; elsewhere it reads once, few, many or a size class.

D: NA
size: NA
V: TRBV4-1
J: TRBJ1-5
CDR3: CASSQLGGIGNQPQHF
DNA: TGCGCCAGCAGCCAACTTGGGGGGATCGGCAATCAGCCCCAGCATTTT

D: NA
size: NA
V: TRBV2
J: TRBJ1-2
CDR3: CASSEALTSYGYTF
DNA: TGTGCCAGCAGTGAAGCGCTTACAAGCTATGGCTACACCTTC

D: NA
size: once
V: TRBV19
J: TRBJ1-1
CDR3: CASSITGVNTEAFF
DNA: TGTGCCAGTAGTATTACGGGGGTAAACACTGAAGCTTTCTTT

D: TRBD1
size: NA
V: TRBV11-1
J: TRBJ1-1
CDR3: CASSPPGGRTEAFF
DNA: TGTGCCAGCAGCCCCCCAGGGGGCCGGACTGAAGCTTTCTTT

D: TRBD1
size: NA
V: TRBV5-1
J: TRBJ2-5
CDR3: CASSFGQGMQETQYF
DNA: TGCGCCAGCAGCTTCGGACAGGGGATGCAAGAGACCCAGTACTTC

D: NA
size: NA
V: TRBV6-4
J: TRBJ2-7
CDR3: CASSEKLQGFPSYEQYF
DNA: TGTGCCAGCAGTGAAAAACTCCAGGGGTTCCCCTCCTACGAGCAGTACTTC

D: TRBD2
size: NA
V: TRBV19
J: TRBJ2-2
CDR3: CASSPSSGNSGGELFF
DNA: TGTGCCAGTAGTCCGAGTAGCGGGAATTCGGGCGGGGAGCTGTTTTTT

D: TRBD1
size: NA
V: TRBV5-1
J: TRBJ1-4
CDR3: CASSLGTGDSGEKLFF
DNA: TGCGCCAGCAGCTTGGGGACAGGGGATTCGGGTGAAAAACTGTTTTTT

D: TRBD1
size: NA
V: TRBV6-5
J: TRBJ1-5
CDR3: CASSTTGIGNQPQHF
DNA: TGTGCCAGCAGTACGACAGGGATAGGGAATCAGCCCCAGCATTTT

D: NA
size: NA
V: TRBV3-1/TRBV3-2
J: TRBJ2-7
CDR3: CASSQALGWGHQAYEQYF
DNA: TGTGCCAGCAGCCAAGCACTCGGGTGGGGACACCAAGCCTACGAGCAGTACTTC

D: NA
size: NA
V: TRBV3-1/TRBV3-2
J: TRBJ2-7
CDR3: CASSRANYEQYF
DNA: TGTGCCAGCAGCCGGGCCAACTACGAGCAGTACTTC

D: NA
size: few
V: TRBV7-8
J: TRBJ1-1
CDR3: CASSLSRDALYFF
DNA: TGTGCCAGCAGCTTATCGCGGGACGCCTTATATTTCTTT

D: TRBD1
size: NA
V: TRBV5-1
J: TRBJ1-2
CDR3: CASSLGQGFLGYTF
DNA: TGCGCCAGCAGCTTGGGACAGGGGTTTCTGGGCTACACCTTC

D: NA
size: once
V: TRBV12-3/TRBV12-4
J: TRBJ1-4
CDR3: CASRRSGGEKLFF
DNA: TGTGCCAGCAGACGATCTGGGGGCGAAAAACTGTTTTTT

D: TRBD1
size: NA
V: TRBV7-9
J: TRBJ2-3
CDR3: CASSGQGGTDTQYF
DNA: TGTGCCAGCAGCGGACAGGGTGGCACAGATACGCAGTATTTT

D: NA
size: NA
V: TRBV18
J: TRBJ1-5
CDR3: CASTTSGFVGNQPQHF
DNA: TGTGCCAGCACCACCAGCGGCTTTGTTGGCAATCAGCCCCAGCATTTT

D: NA
size: few
V: TRBV5-1
J: TRBJ2-5
CDR3: CASSLVGQQETQYF
DNA: TGCGCCAGCAGCTTGGTGGGCCAACAAGAGACCCAGTACTTC

D: NA
size: NA
V: TRBV28
J: TRBJ1-4
CDR3: CASTHGGRVANEKLFF
DNA: TGTGCCAGCACCCATGGGGGGAGGGTGGCTAATGAAAAACTGTTTTTT

D: NA
size: once
V: TRBV5-5
J: TRBJ1-3
CDR3: CASSSIAGAGNTIYF
DNA: TGTGCCAGCAGCTCTATTGCGGGGGCTGGAAACACCATATATTTT

D: TRBD1
size: NA
V: TRBV6-2/TRBV6-3
J: TRBJ2-3
CDR3: CASSYTGGADTQYF
DNA: TGTGCCAGCAGTTACACAGGGGGCGCAGATACGCAGTATTTT

D: TRBD2
size: NA
V: TRBV7-6
J: TRBJ2-1
CDR3: CASSLDGRASNEQFF
DNA: TGTGCCAGCAGCTTAGACGGGAGGGCCTCGAATGAGCAGTTCTTC

D: NA
size: NA
V: TRBV2
J: TRBJ1-1
CDR3: CASSEAGRGNTEAFF
DNA: TGTGCCAGCAGTGAAGCGGGCAGGGGGAACACTGAAGCTTTCTTT

D: NA
size: few
V: TRBV9
J: TRBJ1-1
CDR3: CASSRGVEAFF
DNA: TGTGCCAGCAGCCGCGGAGTTGAAGCTTTCTTT

D: NA
size: NA
V: TRBV5-1
J: TRBJ1-3
CDR3: CASSLDRYSGNTIYF
DNA: TGCGCCAGCAGCTTGGACAGGTACTCTGGAAACACCATATATTTT

D: NA
size: few
V: TRBV28
J: TRBJ1-5
CDR3: CASSPGGRGGNQPQHF
DNA: TGTGCCAGCAGCCCAGGAGGGAGGGGAGGCAATCAGCCCCAGCATTTT

D: TRBD2
size: NA
V: TRBV2
J: TRBJ2-5
CDR3: CASRTSGGGETQYF
DNA: TGTGCCAGCAGGACTAGCGGGGGGGGAGAGACCCAGTACTTC

D: TRBD1
size: NA
V: TRBV20-1
J: TRBJ1-2
CDR3: CSARTGQGYTF
DNA: TGCAGTGCGCGGACAGGGCAGGGCTACACCTTC

D: TRBD1
size: NA
V: TRBV9
J: TRBJ2-5
CDR3: CASSSPTYKTGAEETQYF
DNA: TGTGCCAGCAGCTCACCAACCTACAAGACAGGGGCCGAAGAGACCCAGTACTTC

D: NA
size: NA
V: TRBV9
J: TRBJ2-1
CDR3: CASSVTLGGEQFF
DNA: TGTGCCAGCAGCGTCACCCTAGGCGGTGAGCAGTTCTTC

D: NA
size: NA
V: TRBV6-4
J: TRBJ1-2
CDR3: CASSGYFGTGGYTF
DNA: TGTGCCAGCAGTGGTTACTTCGGAACGGGAGGCTACACCTTC

D: NA
size: NA
V: TRBV5-1
J: TRBJ2-7
CDR3: CASSTSVAGASYEQYF
DNA: TGCGCCAGCAGCACCAGCGTGGCGGGGGCATCCTACGAGCAGTACTTC

D: NA
size: NA
V: TRBV7-9
J: TRBJ2-2
CDR3: CASSFASGQSTGELFF
DNA: TGTGCCAGCAGCTTTGCCTCCGGACAGAGCACCGGGGAGCTGTTTTTT

D: TRBD1
size: NA
V: TRBV18
J: TRBJ1-1
CDR3: CASSQGGWTEAFF
DNA: TGTGCCAGCTCCCAGGGGGGCTGGACTGAAGCTTTCTTT

D: NA
size: NA
V: TRBV3-1/TRBV3-2
J: TRBJ1-6
CDR3: CASSLLQGGNSPLHF
DNA: TGTGCCAGCAGCCTTCTACAGGGAGGGAATTCACCCCTCCACTTT

D: NA
size: NA
V: TRBV6-4
J: TRBJ1-1
CDR3: CASSDGWGPVTEAFF
DNA: TGTGCCAGCAGTGATGGGTGGGGGCCCGTCACTGAAGCTTTCTTT

D: NA
size: NA
V: TRBV6-5
J: TRBJ1-2
CDR3: CASSPRQFYGYTF
DNA: TGTGCCAGCAGTCCCAGACAGTTCTATGGCTACACCTTC

D: NA
size: NA
V: TRBV5-1
J: TRBJ1-2
CDR3: CASSLEQVDYGYTF
DNA: TGCGCCAGCAGCTTGGAACAGGTCGACTATGGCTACACCTTC

D: NA
size: once
V: TRBV28
J: TRBJ1-1
CDR3: CASGGTEAFF
DNA: TGTGCCAGTGGCGGGACTGAAGCTTTCTTT

D: NA
size: NA
V: TRBV6-5
J: TRBJ2-3
CDR3: CASRANSKDTQYF
DNA: TGTGCCAGCAGGGCCAATAGCAAGGATACGCAGTATTTT

D: TRBD2
size: NA
V: TRBV9
J: TRBJ2-5
CDR3: CASSPGGAFQETQYF
DNA: TGTGCCAGCAGCCCCGGGGGGGCGTTTCAAGAGACCCAGTACTTC

D: NA
size: NA
V: TRBV4-1
J: TRBJ2-7
CDR3: CASSQPLGAEQYF
DNA: TGCGCCAGCAGCCAACCCTTGGGGGCTGAGCAGTACTTC

D: TRBD1
size: NA
V: TRBV6-5
J: TRBJ1-3
CDR3: CASGAGQGGNTIYF
DNA: TGTGCCAGCGGGGCGGGACAGGGGGGAAACACCATATATTTT

D: TRBD1
size: NA
V: TRBV5-1
J: TRBJ2-5
CDR3: CASSGGQGQETQYF
DNA: TGCGCCAGCAGTGGGGGACAGGGGCAAGAGACCCAGTACTTC

D: NA
size: once
V: TRBV12-3/TRBV12-4
J: TRBJ2-2
CDR3: CASSLRVAGELFF
DNA: TGTGCCAGCAGTTTACGGGTGGCCGGGGAGCTGTTTTTT

D: NA
size: once
V: TRBV27
J: TRBJ1-4
CDR3: CASSLGGTGSTKLFF
DNA: TGTGCCAGCAGTTTGGGGGGGACCGGGTCTACGAAACTGTTTTTT

D: NA
size: NA
V: TRBV11-3
J: TRBJ1-1
CDR3: CASSIQVNTEAFF
DNA: TGTGCCAGCAGCATACAGGTGAACACTGAAGCTTTCTTT

D: TRBD1
size: NA
V: TRBV9
J: TRBJ1-4
CDR3: CASSERAGGEKLFF
DNA: TGTGCCAGCAGCGAGAGGGCAGGGGGGGAAAAACTGTTTTTT

D: NA
size: few
V: TRBV11-2
J: TRBJ2-1
CDR3: CASSWGGVYNEQFF
DNA: TGTGCCAGCAGCTGGGGCGGGGTATACAATGAGCAGTTCTTC

D: TRBD1
size: NA
V: TRBV6-5
J: TRBJ1-3
CDR3: CASSKPGQGSTIYF
DNA: TGTGCCAGCAGTAAGCCGGGACAGGGAAGCACCATATATTTT

D: NA
size: NA
V: TRBV2
J: TRBJ2-4
CDR3: CASSELLARSIQYF
DNA: TGTGCCAGCAGTGAACTCCTAGCTCGGAGCATTCAGTACTTC

D: TRBD1
size: NA
V: TRBV7-6
J: TRBJ2-7
CDR3: CASSPGAGQGAYEQYF
DNA: TGTGCCAGCAGCCCCGGGGCGGGACAGGGGGCCTACGAGCAGTACTTC